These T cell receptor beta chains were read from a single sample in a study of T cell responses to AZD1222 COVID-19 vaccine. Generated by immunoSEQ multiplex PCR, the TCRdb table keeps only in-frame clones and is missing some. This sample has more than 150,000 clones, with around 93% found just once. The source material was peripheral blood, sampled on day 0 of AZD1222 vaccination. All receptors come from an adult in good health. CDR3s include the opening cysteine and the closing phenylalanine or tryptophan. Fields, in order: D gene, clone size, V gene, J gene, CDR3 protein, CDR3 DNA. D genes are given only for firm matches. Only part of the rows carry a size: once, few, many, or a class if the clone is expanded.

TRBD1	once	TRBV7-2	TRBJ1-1	CASSWEDRGQNTEAFF	TGTGCCAGCAGCTGGGAGGACAGGGGCCAGAACACTGAAGCTTTCTTT
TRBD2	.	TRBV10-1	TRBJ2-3	CASSSSGASTDTQYF	TGCGCCAGCAGTTCTAGCGGAGCTAGCACAGATACGCAGTATTTT
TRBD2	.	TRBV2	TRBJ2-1	CASSLAAPSYNEQFF	TGTGCCAGCAGTCTAGCGGCCCCCTCCTACAATGAGCAGTTCTTC
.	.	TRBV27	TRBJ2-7	CASRRSGFYEQYF	TGTGCCAGCCGGAGATCGGGTTTTTACGAGCAGTACTTC
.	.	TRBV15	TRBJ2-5	CATSRSTGRSQETQYF	TGTGCCACCAGTCGATCGACGGGGCGAAGCCAAGAGACCCAGTACTTC
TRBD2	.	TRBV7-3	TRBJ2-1	CASSLRVETSGRRNEQFF	TGTGCCAGCAGCTTAAGGGTTGAGACTAGCGGGAGGAGAAATGAGCAGTTCTTC
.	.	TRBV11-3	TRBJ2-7	CASSLVSGPYEQYF	TGTGCCAGCAGCTTAGTGTCCGGCCCCTACGAGCAGTACTTC
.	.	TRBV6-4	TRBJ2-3	CASSVQGTDTQYF	TGTGCCAGCAGTGTGCAGGGAACAGATACGCAGTATTTT
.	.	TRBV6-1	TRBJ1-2	CASSAPGRIKYYGYTF	TGTGCCAGCAGTGCCCCCGGACGGATTAAATACTATGGCTACACCTTC
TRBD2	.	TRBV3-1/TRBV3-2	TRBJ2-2	CASSPRTSGRITGELFF	TGTGCCAGCAGCCCTAGGACTAGCGGGAGAATCACCGGGGAGCTGTTTTTT
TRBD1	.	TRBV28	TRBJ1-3	CASSFYRGGLGGNTIYF	TGTGCCAGCAGTTTCTACAGGGGTGGATTGGGTGGAAACACCATATATTTT
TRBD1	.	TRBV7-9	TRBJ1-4	CASSLTPTGGNEKLFF	TGTGCCAGCAGCTTAACCCCGACAGGGGGTAATGAAAAACTGTTTTTT
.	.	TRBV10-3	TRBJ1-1	CAISESGDTEAFF	TGTGCCATCAGTGAGTCAGGGGACACTGAAGCTTTCTTT
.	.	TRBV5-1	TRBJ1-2	CASSFFGSGAPSGYTF	TGCGCCAGCAGCTTCTTTGGGTCAGGGGCCCCCAGTGGCTACACCTTC
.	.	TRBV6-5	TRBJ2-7	CASSTPEEYPYEQYF	TGTGCCAGCAGTACTCCTGAGGAGTACCCCTACGAGCAGTACTTC
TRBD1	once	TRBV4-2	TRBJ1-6	CARLDRAVGSPLHF	TGTGCCAGGTTGGACAGGGCGGTTGGGTCACCCCTCCACTTT
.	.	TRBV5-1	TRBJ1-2	CASSLDPFRGYTF	TGCGCCAGCAGCTTAGACCCCTTCCGGGGCTACACCTTC
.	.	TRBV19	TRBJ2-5	CASSIFIMGEGKTQYF	TGTGCCAGTAGTATCTTTATTATGGGTGAGGGGAAGACCCAGTACTTC
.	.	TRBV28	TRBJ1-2	CASSLRQQNGYTF	TGTGCCAGCAGTTTACGGCAACAAAATGGCTACACCTTC
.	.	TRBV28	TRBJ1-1	CASSLYPGEAFF	TGTGCCAGCAGTTTATACCCCGGGGAAGCTTTCTTT
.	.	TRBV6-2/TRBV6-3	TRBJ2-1	CASSPAGQSYNEQFF	TGTGCCAGCAGCCCCGCGGGACAGTCCTACAATGAGCAGTTCTTC
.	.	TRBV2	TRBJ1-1	CASKELGTSWAEAFF	TGTGCCAGCAAGGAACTTGGGACTTCGTGGGCTGAAGCTTTCTTT
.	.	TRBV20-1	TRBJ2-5	CSPNTEETQYF	TGCAGTCCTAATACCGAAGAGACCCAGTACTTC
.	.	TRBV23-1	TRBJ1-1	CASSQLGTIRGNTEAFF	TGCGCCAGCAGTCAACTGGGGACAATCCGAGGTAACACTGAAGCTTTCTTT
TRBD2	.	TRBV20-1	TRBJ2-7	CSASSGISYEQYF	TGCAGTGCTAGTAGCGGGATCTCCTACGAGCAGTACTTC
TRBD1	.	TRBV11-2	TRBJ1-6	CASSLGGQTGLPLHF	TGTGCCAGCAGCTTAGGGGGACAGACAGGGTTACCCCTCCACTTT
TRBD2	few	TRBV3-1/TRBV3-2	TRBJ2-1	CASSPGLVYGSYNEQFF	TGTGCCAGCAGCCCCGGACTAGTCTACGGCTCCTACAATGAGCAGTTCTTC
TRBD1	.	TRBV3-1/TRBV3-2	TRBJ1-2	CASSHEADRVRSYGYTF	TGTGCCAGCAGCCACGAGGCCGACAGGGTTAGAAGCTATGGCTACACCTTC
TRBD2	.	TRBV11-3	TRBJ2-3	CASSLEPSGRIGTDTQYF	TGTGCCAGCAGCTTAGAACCTAGCGGGAGGATCGGCACAGATACGCAGTATTTT
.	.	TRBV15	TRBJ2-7	CATSSTFGDEQYF	TGTGCCACCAGCAGCACGTTTGGGGACGAGCAGTACTTC
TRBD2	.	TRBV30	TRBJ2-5	CAWSAFPRMGLGNETQYF	TGTGCCTGGAGTGCATTCCCTCGAATGGGACTAGGAAATGAGACCCAGTACTTC
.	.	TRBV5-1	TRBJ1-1	CASNAGRDMNTEAFF	TGCGCCAGCAATGCAGGGCGGGACATGAACACTGAAGCTTTCTTT
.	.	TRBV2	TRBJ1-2	CASIQDRHHQGYTF	TGTGCCAGCATACAGGACAGACATCATCAAGGCTACACCTTC
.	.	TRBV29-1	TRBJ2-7	CSVKSGSWDEQYF	TGCAGCGTTAAAAGCGGATCTTGGGACGAGCAGTACTTC
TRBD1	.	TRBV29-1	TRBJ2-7	CSVETGTGLHEQYF	TGCAGCGTTGAGACCGGGACAGGGCTGCACGAGCAGTACTTC
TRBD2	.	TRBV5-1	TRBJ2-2	CASRLRASGDGELFF	TGCGCCAGCCGTCTTAGGGCTAGCGGGGACGGGGAGCTGTTTTTT
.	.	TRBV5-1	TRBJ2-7	CASSFRAYEQYF	TGCGCCAGCAGCTTCAGAGCCTACGAGCAGTACTTC
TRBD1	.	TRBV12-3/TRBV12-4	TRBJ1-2	CASSQTGSHGYTF	TGTGCCAGCAGCCAGACAGGGAGCCATGGCTACACCTTC
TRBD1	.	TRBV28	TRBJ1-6	CASKVEGTGFYNSPLHF	TGTGCCAGCAAAGTTGAGGGGACAGGGTTCTATAATTCACCCCTCCACTTT
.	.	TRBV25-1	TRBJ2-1	CASSEPGPYNEQFF	TGTGCCAGCAGTGAACCCGGACCCTACAATGAGCAGTTCTTC
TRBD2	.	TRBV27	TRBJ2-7	CASTGLAGSYEQYF	TGTGCCAGCACCGGACTAGCGGGGTCCTACGAGCAGTACTTC
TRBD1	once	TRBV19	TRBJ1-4	CASSIKNRGVGEKLFF	TGTGCCAGTAGTATAAAAAACAGGGGTGTCGGTGAAAAACTGTTTTTT
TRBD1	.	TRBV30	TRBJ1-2	CAAGQGKGGYTF	TGTGCCGCGGGACAGGGGAAAGGTGGCTACACCTTC
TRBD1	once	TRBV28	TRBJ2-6	CASSRLGQARSGANVLTF	TGTGCCAGCAGCCGCCTGGGACAGGCCCGCTCTGGGGCCAACGTCCTGACTTTC
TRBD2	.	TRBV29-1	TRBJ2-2	CSVDSGLAGTTGELFF	TGCAGCGTGGACAGTGGACTAGCGGGAACAACCGGGGAGCTGTTTTTT
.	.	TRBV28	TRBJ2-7	CASSSAAYEQYF	TGTGCCAGCAGTTCCGCAGCCTACGAGCAGTACTTC
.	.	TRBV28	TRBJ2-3	CASSPFGGADTQYF	TGTGCCAGCAGCCCGTTCGGGGGCGCAGATACGCAGTATTTT
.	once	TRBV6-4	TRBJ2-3	CASSFASGTDTQYF	TGTGCCAGCAGCTTTGCCAGCGGCACAGATACGCAGTATTTT
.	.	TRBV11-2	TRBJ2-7	CASSSGKSHYYEQYF	TGTGCCAGCAGCTCTGGGAAGTCCCACTACTACGAGCAGTACTTC
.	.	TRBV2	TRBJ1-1	CATSTGDTEAFF	TGTGCCACTTCGACGGGCGACACTGAAGCTTTCTTT
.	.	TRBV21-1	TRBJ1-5	CASSTDLTGTGDSNQPQHF	TGTGCCAGCAGCACGGACCTGACCGGGACTGGGGATAGCAATCAGCCCCAGCATTTT
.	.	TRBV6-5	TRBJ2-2	CASSYEGRGTGELFF	TGTGCCAGCAGTTATGAGGGGAGAGGTACCGGGGAGCTGTTTTTT
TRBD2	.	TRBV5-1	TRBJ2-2	CASSLDPGGIGELFF	TGCGCCAGCAGCTTGGACCCGGGAGGTATAGGGGAGCTGTTTTTT
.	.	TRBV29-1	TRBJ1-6	CSAWDGNSPLHF	TGCAGCGCCTGGGACGGTAATTCACCCCTCCACTTT
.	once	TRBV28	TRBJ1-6	CASSDRSDSIYNSPLHF	TGTGCCAGCAGTGACAGATCGGACAGCATTTATAATTCACCCCTCCACTTT
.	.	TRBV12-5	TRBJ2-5	CASGLVPETQYF	TGTGCTAGTGGTTTGGTACCCGAGACCCAGTACTTC
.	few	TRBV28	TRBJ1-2	CASRNAGDYGYTF	TGTGCCAGCAGAAACGCAGGGGATTATGGCTACACCTTC
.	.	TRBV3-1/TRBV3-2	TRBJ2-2	CASSQEPPPTDTGELFF	TGTGCCAGCAGCCAAGAACCGCCACCGACAGACACCGGGGAGCTGTTTTTT
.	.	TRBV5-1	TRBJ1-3	CASSLGPMSSGNTIYF	TGCGCCAGCAGCTTGGGGCCCATGAGCTCTGGAAACACCATATATTTT